This is a list of T cell receptor beta chains from one sample in a study of blood T cell repertoires in COVID-19. Assay used: immunoSEQ multiplex PCR; TCRdb lists only in-frame clones, some missing. The repertoire holds hundreds of thousands of clones, with around 87% as singletons. The sequenced material came from peripheral blood. These receptor sequences come from a woman between 35 and 50 years old who had recovered from COVID-19. Both conserved end residues are part of each CDR3. Each record gives: CDR3 length, clone size, J gene, V gene, D gene, CDR3 DNA, CDR3 protein. D genes are given only for firm matches. Clone sizes are given selectively: once, few, many, or a class where the clone is expanded.

len: 15
abundance: -
j_gene: TRBJ1-2
v_gene: TRBV2
d_gene: -
CDR3nt: TGTGCCAGCAGTGAAATGCGGCAGATTAACTATGGCTACACCTTC
CDR3aa: CASSEMRQINYGYTF

len: 15
abundance: once
j_gene: TRBJ2-1
v_gene: TRBV6-5
d_gene: -
CDR3nt: TGTGCCAGCATGGGTCTAAAGGGGTTCTACAATGAGCAGTTCTTC
CDR3aa: CASMGLKGFYNEQFF

len: 15
abundance: -
j_gene: TRBJ2-2
v_gene: TRBV11-3
d_gene: TRBD2
CDR3nt: TGTGCCAGCAGCTCGGGACTAGCGGGTAACGGGGAGCTGTTTTTT
CDR3aa: CASSSGLAGNGELFF

len: 15
abundance: -
j_gene: TRBJ2-6
v_gene: TRBV19
d_gene: -
CDR3nt: TGTGCCAGTAGTTCCCTTCCGTCCGGGGCCAACGTCCTGACTTTC
CDR3aa: CASSSLPSGANVLTF

len: 14
abundance: once
j_gene: TRBJ2-5
v_gene: TRBV30
d_gene: -
CDR3nt: TGTGCCTGGAGTGTTCAGGGGCTGGGGAAGACCCAGTACTTC
CDR3aa: CAWSVQGLGKTQYF

len: 15
abundance: -
j_gene: TRBJ2-7
v_gene: TRBV5-5
d_gene: -
CDR3nt: TGTGCCAGCAGCGCGTCAGGCGCCGCCTCCTACGAGCAGTACTTC
CDR3aa: CASSASGAASYEQYF

len: 13
abundance: -
j_gene: TRBJ2-5
v_gene: TRBV7-9
d_gene: -
CDR3nt: TGTGCCAGCAGCCTAACAGGGTGGGAGACCCAGTACTTC
CDR3aa: CASSLTGWETQYF

len: 15
abundance: -
j_gene: TRBJ2-4
v_gene: TRBV5-1
d_gene: TRBD1
CDR3nt: TGCGCCAGCAGCTTGTGGTCGACAGGGGAAAACATTCAGTACTTC
CDR3aa: CASSLWSTGENIQYF

len: 14
abundance: -
j_gene: TRBJ1-1
v_gene: TRBV20-1
d_gene: TRBD1
CDR3nt: TGCAGTGCTAGTTTGGGACAGGGCCCTCCTGGAGCTTTCTTT
CDR3aa: CSASLGQGPPGAFF

len: 16
abundance: -
j_gene: TRBJ2-3
v_gene: TRBV5-4
d_gene: TRBD2
CDR3nt: TGTGCCAGCAGCTCTGCGACGGGAGGGGGCACAGATACGCAGTATTTT
CDR3aa: CASSSATGGGTDTQYF

len: 16
abundance: -
j_gene: TRBJ1-2
v_gene: TRBV5-4
d_gene: TRBD1
CDR3nt: TGTGCCAGCAGCTTGGGGGGACAGGTCGTTAACTATGGCTACACCTTC
CDR3aa: CASSLGGQVVNYGYTF

len: 14
abundance: once
j_gene: TRBJ2-3
v_gene: TRBV7-2
d_gene: TRBD1
CDR3nt: TGTGCCAGCAGCACAATACAGGGGCCAGATACGCAGTATTTT
CDR3aa: CASSTIQGPDTQYF

len: 15
abundance: -
j_gene: TRBJ2-7
v_gene: TRBV9
d_gene: TRBD2
CDR3nt: TGTGCCAGCAGCGTTGGTAGCGGGGGATCCTACGAGCAGTACTTC
CDR3aa: CASSVGSGGSYEQYF

len: 13
abundance: -
j_gene: TRBJ1-1
v_gene: TRBV15
d_gene: -
CDR3nt: TGTGCCACCAGCCGAAACCGGGGGACTGAAGCTTTCTTT
CDR3aa: CATSRNRGTEAFF

len: 14
abundance: -
j_gene: TRBJ1-2
v_gene: TRBV3-1/TRBV3-2
d_gene: -
CDR3nt: TGTGCCAGCAGCCAGTTGGGGGCTGGCTATGGCTACACCTTC
CDR3aa: CASSQLGAGYGYTF

len: 15
abundance: -
j_gene: TRBJ1-3
v_gene: TRBV29-1
d_gene: TRBD1
CDR3nt: TGCAGCGTTGCGTGGGACAGATCCTCTGGAAACACCATATATTTT
CDR3aa: CSVAWDRSSGNTIYF

len: 14
abundance: -
j_gene: TRBJ1-1
v_gene: TRBV11-3
d_gene: -
CDR3nt: TGTGCCAGCAGCTTGGGGGGAAGGTACACTGAAGCTTTCTTT
CDR3aa: CASSLGGRYTEAFF

len: 14
abundance: -
j_gene: TRBJ1-1
v_gene: TRBV2
d_gene: -
CDR3nt: TGTGCCAGCAGGCTCAGGTTATTGAACACTGAAGCTTTCTTT
CDR3aa: CASRLRLLNTEAFF

len: 10
abundance: -
j_gene: TRBJ1-2
v_gene: TRBV20-1
d_gene: -
CDR3nt: TGCAGTGCCCCGAACTATGGCTACACCTTC
CDR3aa: CSAPNYGYTF

len: 14
abundance: -
j_gene: TRBJ1-4
v_gene: TRBV5-1
d_gene: TRBD1
CDR3nt: TGCGCCAGCAGTCATGGGACAGGGGATGAAAAACTGTTTTTT
CDR3aa: CASSHGTGDEKLFF

len: 13
abundance: few
j_gene: TRBJ1-1
v_gene: TRBV6-4
d_gene: -
CDR3nt: TGTGCCAGCAGCCCCAGGGTGAACACTGAAGCTTTCTTT
CDR3aa: CASSPRVNTEAFF

len: 17
abundance: -
j_gene: TRBJ1-2
v_gene: TRBV19
d_gene: -
CDR3nt: TGTGCCAGTAGTCCCGGACGGGGAGCCTCTCGCCGATATGGCTACACCTTC
CDR3aa: CASSPGRGASRRYGYTF

len: 14
abundance: -
j_gene: TRBJ1-2
v_gene: TRBV9
d_gene: TRBD1
CDR3nt: TGTGCCAGCAGCCCCCCAGGGGGAAACTATGGCTACACCTTC
CDR3aa: CASSPPGGNYGYTF

len: 12
abundance: -
j_gene: TRBJ1-1
v_gene: TRBV6-5
d_gene: -
CDR3nt: TGTGCCAGCATCGGGGGGAACACTGAAGCTTTCTTT
CDR3aa: CASIGGNTEAFF

len: 13
abundance: -
j_gene: TRBJ2-7
v_gene: TRBV5-5
d_gene: TRBD1
CDR3nt: TGTGCCAGCAGCTGGTACAGGGGCTACGAGCAGTACTTC
CDR3aa: CASSWYRGYEQYF

len: 11
abundance: -
j_gene: TRBJ2-5
v_gene: TRBV7-9
d_gene: -
CDR3nt: TGTGCCAGCACCTTCAACGGCTCGGGGGACTTC
CDR3aa: CASTFNGSGDF

len: 15
abundance: -
j_gene: TRBJ2-3
v_gene: TRBV2
d_gene: TRBD1
CDR3nt: TGTGCCAGCATCCGGGACAGGCATAACACAGATACGCAGTATTTT
CDR3aa: CASIRDRHNTDTQYF

len: 15
abundance: -
j_gene: TRBJ2-7
v_gene: TRBV19
d_gene: TRBD1
CDR3nt: TGTGCCAGTAGTAGGGTGGGACAGGGCACCTACGAGCAGTACTTC
CDR3aa: CASSRVGQGTYEQYF

len: 12
abundance: -
j_gene: TRBJ1-1
v_gene: TRBV19
d_gene: -
CDR3nt: TGTGCCAGCCAATCGAGGAGCTCTGAAGCTTTCTTT
CDR3aa: CASQSRSSEAFF

len: 16
abundance: -
j_gene: TRBJ1-5
v_gene: TRBV7-9
d_gene: -
CDR3nt: TGTGCCAGCAGCTTAGTCCTGGGTGAGGGCAATCAGCCCCAGCATTTT
CDR3aa: CASSLVLGEGNQPQHF

len: 17
abundance: -
j_gene: TRBJ1-2
v_gene: TRBV18
d_gene: -
CDR3nt: TGTGCCAGCTCACCCGGCGGGACGGTTAGGGGCGGCTATGGCTACACCTTC
CDR3aa: CASSPGGTVRGGYGYTF

len: 16
abundance: -
j_gene: TRBJ1-1
v_gene: TRBV6-5
d_gene: -
CDR3nt: TGTGCCAGCAGTTACCGAGTCTCCCTTATGAACACTGAAGCTTTCTTT
CDR3aa: CASSYRVSLMNTEAFF

len: 11
abundance: -
j_gene: TRBJ2-4
v_gene: TRBV20-1
d_gene: TRBD2
CDR3nt: TGCAGTGCTTGGGGGGGGAACATTCAGTACTTC
CDR3aa: CSAWGGNIQYF

len: 14
abundance: -
j_gene: TRBJ2-7
v_gene: TRBV5-8
d_gene: -
CDR3nt: TGTGCCAGCAGCCGGGGGGGACAGACTTACGAGCAGTACTTC
CDR3aa: CASSRGGQTYEQYF

len: 15
abundance: -
j_gene: TRBJ1-6
v_gene: TRBV7-9
d_gene: TRBD1
CDR3nt: TGTGCCAGCAGCGCGAGGGCAGGGGGAAAATCACCCCTCCACTTT
CDR3aa: CASSARAGGKSPLHF

len: 15
abundance: few
j_gene: TRBJ1-5
v_gene: TRBV5-1
d_gene: -
CDR3nt: TGCGCCAGCAGCCCGACTGGGTATAGCAATCAGCCCCAGCATTTT
CDR3aa: CASSPTGYSNQPQHF

len: 11
abundance: -
j_gene: TRBJ1-2
v_gene: TRBV29-1
d_gene: -
CDR3nt: TGCAGCGTACAGGAGGGCTATGGCTACACCTTC
CDR3aa: CSVQEGYGYTF

len: 18
abundance: -
j_gene: TRBJ1-2
v_gene: TRBV6-6
d_gene: TRBD1
CDR3nt: TGTGCCAGCAGTCGCCGACCGGGACAGGTCCTCCCTAACTATGGCTACACCTTC
CDR3aa: CASSRRPGQVLPNYGYTF

len: 15
abundance: -
j_gene: TRBJ2-2
v_gene: TRBV11-2
d_gene: TRBD1
CDR3nt: TGTGCCAGCAGCTTGGGACAGGGGAACACCGGGGAGCTGTTTTTT
CDR3aa: CASSLGQGNTGELFF

len: 17
abundance: -
j_gene: TRBJ2-1
v_gene: TRBV4-3
d_gene: -
CDR3nt: TGCGCCAGCAGCCAAGAGGAGGCCCGGGCCTATGGGAATGAGCAGTTCTTC
CDR3aa: CASSQEEARAYGNEQFF

len: 15
abundance: -
j_gene: TRBJ2-2
v_gene: TRBV11-1
d_gene: -
CDR3nt: TGTGCCAGCAGCTTCTGGGACTTGAACACCGGGGAGCTGTTTTTT
CDR3aa: CASSFWDLNTGELFF